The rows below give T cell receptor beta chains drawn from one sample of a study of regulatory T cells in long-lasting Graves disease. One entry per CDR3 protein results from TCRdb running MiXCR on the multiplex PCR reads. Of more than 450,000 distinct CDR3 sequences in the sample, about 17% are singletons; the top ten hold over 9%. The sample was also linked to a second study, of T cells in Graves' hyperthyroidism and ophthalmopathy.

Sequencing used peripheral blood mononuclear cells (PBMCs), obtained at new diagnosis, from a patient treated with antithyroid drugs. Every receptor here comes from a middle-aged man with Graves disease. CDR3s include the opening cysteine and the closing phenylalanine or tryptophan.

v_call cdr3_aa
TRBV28 CASRPPSGSVNEQFF
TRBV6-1 CASSEATRALYGYTF
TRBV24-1 CATSDLGADTSSYNEQFF
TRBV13 CASSSPLQRRQNTGELFF
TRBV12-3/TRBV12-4 CASSFLAGTMYEQYF
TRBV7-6 CASSLDRTGRNEQFF
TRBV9 CASSVGQTQYNEQFF
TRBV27 CASSLNWNTEAFF
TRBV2 CASSDGTLASTDTQYF
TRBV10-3 CAISGGGRVNTGELFF
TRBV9 CASSVERATDTQYF
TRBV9 CASSYSTRLDYNKQFF
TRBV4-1 CASSSDRGRGRTDTQYF
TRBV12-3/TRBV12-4 CASAMPRPGELFF
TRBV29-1 CSVARSPPYNEQFF
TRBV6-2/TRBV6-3 CASSDLAGAGYNEQFF
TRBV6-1 CASSLRTGANQETQYF
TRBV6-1 CASRPDSLSGNTIYF
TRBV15 CAISGGTYNEQFF
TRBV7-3 CASSPASGNRGEQFF
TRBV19 CATFSPGRGDNQPQHF
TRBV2 CASRASWGAATNEKLFF
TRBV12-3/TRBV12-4 CASSYTGTTAGNEQFF
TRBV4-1 CASSQGQVIVGQPQHF
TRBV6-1 CASRDGSNSPLHF
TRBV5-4 CASSLGGRQDTGAFF
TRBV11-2 CASSPGLRRANEKLFF
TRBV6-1 CASSALGNTIYF
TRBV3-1 CASSLSGSEDEQYF
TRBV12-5 CASGSRDRGTGELFF
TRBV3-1 CASSRDRARNTDTQYF
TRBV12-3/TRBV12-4 CASSSLSGGRESYNEQFF
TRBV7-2 CATATFSGNTIYF
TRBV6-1 CASSEPGQSSYEQYF
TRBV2 CASSVLTSEDEQFF
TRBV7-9 CASSLEVKVYEQYF
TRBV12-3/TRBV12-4 CASTKDRVGNQPQHF
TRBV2 CASSEETQYF
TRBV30 CAWSAGGTTGELFF
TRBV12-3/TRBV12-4 CASSLGRYAEAFF
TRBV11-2 CASSLVSQRASYEQYF
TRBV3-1 CASSQAGTNYGYTF
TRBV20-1 CSAPPRGVETQYF
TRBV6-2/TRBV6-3 CASINRGSSYNSPLHF
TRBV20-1 CSAEGQGGVREQYF
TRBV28 CASSLQDRVYGYTF
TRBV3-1 CASSPRVYRVEEGTDTQYF
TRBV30 CAWSRTSGRSSSYNEQFF
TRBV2 CASSTGQGRNYGYTF
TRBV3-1 CASSQDLPSYEQYF
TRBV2 CASKTRTGNTEAFF
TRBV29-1 CSAHRQLMNTEAFF
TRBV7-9 CASSGSVKDRNYGYTF
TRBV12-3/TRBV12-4 CASSRTSSPDTQYF
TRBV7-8 CASSLPPLLAGGVHEQFF
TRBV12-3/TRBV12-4 CASSAFRLKDYEQYF
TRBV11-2 CASSLLGQGVLRSPLHF
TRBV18 CASSPPSGGYNEQFF
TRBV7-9 CASSSVGLEYEQYF